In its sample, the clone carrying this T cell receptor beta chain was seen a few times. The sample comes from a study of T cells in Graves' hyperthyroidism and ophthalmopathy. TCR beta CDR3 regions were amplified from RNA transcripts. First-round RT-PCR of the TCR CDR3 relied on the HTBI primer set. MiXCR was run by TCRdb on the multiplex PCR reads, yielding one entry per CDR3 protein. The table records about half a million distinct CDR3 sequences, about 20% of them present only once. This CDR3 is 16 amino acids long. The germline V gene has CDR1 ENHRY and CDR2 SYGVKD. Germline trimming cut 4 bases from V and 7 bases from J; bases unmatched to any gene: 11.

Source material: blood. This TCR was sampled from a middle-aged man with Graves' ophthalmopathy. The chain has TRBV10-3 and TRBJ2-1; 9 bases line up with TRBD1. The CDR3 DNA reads TGTGCCATCAGTGCAACCGGGACAGGGAGTCTGAATGAGCAGTTCTTC. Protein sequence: CAISATGTGSLNEQFF.